Listed here are 25 T cell receptor beta chains from one sample, sequenced in a study of identical twins. In TCRdb, the 5' RACE reads were re-called with MiXCR into one record per CDR3 protein. The table records more than 400,000 distinct CDR3 sequences, roughly 15% of them present only once. The sample also formed part of further work on yellow fever vaccine responses in identical twins.

Sequenced: CD4+ T cells sorted from blood. The receptor set was obtained from a young woman in good health.

The chain employs TRBV10-3 and TRBJ2-3; D gene uncertain. V lost 2 bases and J 0 bases, leaving 6 bases between the germline ends. The CDR3 covers 14 residues. CDR1 is ENHRY, CDR2 SYGVKD, per germline. CDR3: CAISEPTSTDTQYF. CDR3 DNA: TGTGCCATCAGTGAGCCGACTAGCACAGATACGCAGTATTTT.

The chain couples TRBV20-1 to TRBJ2-1, with 9 bases that match TRBD2. The CDR3 runs to 15 residues. Germline V gives CDR1 DFQATT, CDR2 SNEGSKA (reference sequence). J lost 2 bases, V lost 2 bases, and 4 bases had no gene match. CDR3 coding DNA: TGCAGTGCTAGAACTAGCGGGTATCCCTACAATGAGCAGTTCTTC. Translated, it gives CSARTSGYPYNEQFF.

This clonotype was picked up a small number of times. V is TRBV5-1 and J is TRBJ2-3; D not certain. The germline gives CDR1 SGHRS, CDR2 YFSETQ. This CDR3 is built from 14 residues. The V and J ends lost 6 bases and 0 bases respectively, with 11 bases between them. The chain's CDR3 is CASTYKDSTDTQYF. CDR3 coding DNA: TGCGCCAGCACCTACAAGGATAGCACAGATACGCAGTATTTT.

This clonotype was detected only a few times. The rearrangement uses TRBV29-1 and TRBJ2-1; TRBD1 aligns across 8 bases. CDR1 and CDR2 from the germline V gene are SQVTM and ANQGSEA. V dropped 6 bases and J dropped 8; count of bases not matched to a gene: 6. The CDR3 is 12 amino acids. CDR3 region: CSVGQGFHEQFF. The CDR3 coding sequence is TGCAGCGTCGGACAGGGTTTCCATGAGCAGTTCTTC.

This chain links TRBV12-3 or TRBV12-4 with TRBJ2-5; unclear D gene. The CDR3 has 13 residues. With 5 bases removed from V and 2 bases from J, the gap between germline ends came to 9 bases. The CDR3 is CASSPRKQETQYF. The CDR3 DNA is TGTGCCAGCAGTCCCCGCAAGCAAGAGACCCAGTACTTC.

CDR3 protein: CASTPQGGGYNEQFF. As DNA, the CDR3 is TGTGCCAGCACCCCCCAGGGAGGCGGGTACAATGAGCAGTTCTTC. This chain links TRBV7-2 with TRBJ2-1, with D maybe TRBD2 (6 bases). The CDR3 is 15 residues long. V was cut by 7 bases and J by 4 bases, with 17 bases left in between. Germline CDR1 SGHTA, CDR2 FQGNSA.

The chain uses TRBV7-6 and TRBJ2-3; tentative D call: TRBD2 (5 bases). Trimming stripped 1 base from V and 1 base from J, with 18 bases between. The CDR3 totals 18 residues. Looked up from germline, CDR1 is SGHVS and CDR2 is FNYEAQ. This chain's CDR3 is CASSLERAGMPRTDTQYF. In nucleotides, the CDR3 is TGTGCCAGCAGCTTAGAACGGGCCGGGATGCCGCGCACAGATACGCAGTATTTT.

Of note for this clonotype: An end of the junction differs from the germline gene, which may be a read error. The genes are TRBV5-5 and TRBJ1-3; D is undetermined. Germline V gene sequence: CDR1 SGHKS, CDR2 YYEKEE (reference sequence). This CDR3 spans 14 amino acids. The CDR3 sequence is CASTLGLSGNTIYF. Written as DNA, the CDR3 is TGTGCCAGCACCTTGGGGTTATCTGGAAACACCATATATTTT.

This clonotype was seen more than once but under ten times. The V gene is TRBV5-1, the J gene TRBJ2-1, with a tentative D call TRBD2 (6 bases). V lost 1 base to trimming and J lost 5 bases, with 13 bases between them. Per the germline V gene, CDR1 is SGHRS and CDR2 is YFSETQ. The CDR3 consists of 15 residues. The CDR3 sequence: CASSLRTNVNNEQFF. CDR3 bases: TGCGCCAGCAGCTTGCGGACTAACGTCAACAATGAGCAGTTCTTC. Variable domain in full (rest from reference TRBV5-1 and TRBJ2-1): KAGVTQTPRYLIKTRGQQVTLSCSPISGHRSVSWYQQTPGQGLQFLFEYFSETQRNKGNFPGRFSGRQFSNSRSEMNVSTLELGDSALYLCASSLRTNVNNEQFFGPGTRLTVL.

The chain combines TRBV12-3 or TRBV12-4 with TRBJ2-6; 7 nucleotides align to TRBD1. The CDR3 is 19 residues long. The V segment lost 4 bases and the J segment 0 bases; nucleotides outside the gene matches: 12. CDR3 sequence (DNA): TGTGCCAGCAGTTACCCACGGACAGGCCCTACCTCTGGGGCCAACGTCCTGACTTTC. Encoded protein: CASSYPRTGPTSGANVLTF.

This clonotype was seen at least ten times. This sequence joins TRBV12-3 or TRBV12-4 and TRBJ2-1; TRBD2 agrees at 11 bases. This CDR3 has 16 residues. Trimming at V came to 2 bases and at J to 1 base, leaving 1 base not matched to a gene. The CDR3 is CASSLSSGGSYNEQFF. In nucleotides, the CDR3 is TGTGCCAGCAGTTTATCTAGCGGGGGGTCCTACAATGAGCAGTTCTTC.

This clonotype was found a few times. This chain connects TRBV29-1 to TRBJ1-1; TRBD1 is a possible D gene (6 bases). The germline V and J ends were trimmed by 7 bases and 3 bases, with 15 bases remaining between them. Looked up from germline, CDR1 is SQVTM and CDR2 is ANQGSEA. The CDR3 length is 13 residues. CDR3 in DNA: TGCAGCGCCCTAGGGGGGACGGACACTGAAGCTTTCTTT. Protein: CSALGGTDTEAFF.

Only a few counts were recorded for this clonotype. The chain has TRBV15 and TRBJ2-5; 9 positions match TRBD2. J was trimmed by 5 bases and V by 4 bases; bases with no gene match: 14. Germline CDR1 LNHNV, CDR2 YYDKDF (reference sequence). This CDR3 spans 17 amino acids. In DNA, the CDR3 is TGTGCCACCAGCAAGAAAGGCCGGCGGGGGGGCCCTGAGACCCAGTACTTC. It specifies CATSKKGRRGGPETQYF.

This clonotype was seen once. The V and J genes are TRBV7-6 and TRBJ2-2; tentatively, D is TRBD2 (5 bases). The V gene lost 1 base and the J gene lost 1 base, with 10 bases spanning the gap. CDR1 is SGHVS and CDR2 is FNYEAQ in the germline V gene. The CDR3 is made up of 16 amino acids. The CDR3 DNA follows: TGTGCCAGCAGCTTAGAAGCTAGCAAGAACACCGGGGAGCTGTTTTTT. Amino acids: CASSLEASKNTGELFF.

This clonotype was picked up many times. The V call is TRBV5-1, the J call TRBJ2-2, with TRBD2 matching 11 bases. Germline V CDR1 and CDR2: SGHRS, YFSETQ. The CDR3 is 18 amino acids. J was trimmed by 2 bases and V by 4 bases; bases with no gene match: 10. This CDR3 reads CASSVPTSGGRNTGELFF. The CDR3 DNA sequence: TGCGCCAGCAGCGTGCCTACTAGCGGGGGCCGAAACACCGGGGAGCTGTTTTTT.

This clonotype was picked up many times. This sequence joins TRBV29-1 and TRBJ1-1; weak D call: TRBD1 (5 bases). The CDR3 is 13 amino acids. From germline, CDR1 is SQVTM and CDR2 ANQGSEA. The V and J ends lost 6 bases and 1 base respectively, with 12 bases between them. CDR3 nucleotide sequence: TGCAGCGTCCCGACAGCATCGAACACTGAAGCTTTCTTT. This sequence encodes CSVPTASNTEAFF.

The chain combines TRBV9 with TRBJ2-1; D possibly corresponds to TRBD1 (6 bases). V lost 3 bases and J 3 bases, leaving 19 bases between the germline ends. Per the germline V gene, CDR1 is SGDLS and CDR2 is YYNGEE. There are 17 residues in the CDR3. This CDR3 is CASSEGTLLGGYNEQFF. The CDR3 coding sequence is TGTGCCAGCAGCGAGGGGACGCTACTAGGGGGCTACAATGAGCAGTTCTTC.

This clonotype has just a few counts. The J gene is TRBJ2-5, the V gene TRBV9; D possibly corresponds to TRBD1 (5 bases). CDR1 and CDR2 from the germline V gene are SGDLS and YYNGEE. Deletions cut 4 bases from V and 0 bases from J, with 13 bases between. CDR3 length equals 15 residues. In DNA, the CDR3 is TGTGCCAGCAGCCCCTTTGGCAGGGACCAAGAGACCCAGTACTTC. It specifies CASSPFGRDQETQYF.

The chain uses TRBV4-2 and TRBJ1-2; no firm D call. This CDR3 comprises 15 residues. Trimming removed 0 bases at V and 2 bases at J, with 10 bases between. CDR1 and CDR2 (germline): LGHNA, YNFKEQ. The CDR3 is CASSQDRTDNYGYTF. CDR3 sequence (DNA): TGTGCCAGCAGCCAAGATCGGACGGACAACTATGGCTACACCTTC.

This clonotype came up a few times. The chain joins TRBV29-1 to TRBJ2-1; either TRBD1 or TRBD2 may supply D (5 bases each). The CDR3 loop spans 14 amino acids. Germline-derived CDR1 and CDR2 are SQVTM and ANQGSEA. V was trimmed by 4 bases and J by 2 bases, leaving 12 bases between them. The CDR3 loop is CSVVGGYTYNEQFF. The CDR3 nucleotides are TGCAGCGTTGTTGGGGGATACACCTACAATGAGCAGTTCTTC.

The rearrangement joins TRBV27 to TRBJ2-2, with 8 bases identical to TRBD1. The CDR3 covers 12 residues. Germline CDR1 is MNHEY and CDR2 is SMNVEV (reference sequence). Trimming at V came to 6 bases and at J to 6 bases, leaving 0 bases not matched to a gene. The CDR3 sequence: CASRTGAGELFF. In DNA, the CDR3 is TGTGCCAGCAGGACAGGGGCCGGGGAGCTGTTTTTT.

The rearrangement joins TRBV5-4 to TRBJ2-3, with 8 bases fitting TRBD1. The V segment lost 3 bases and the J segment 2 bases; nucleotides outside the gene matches: 8. CDR1 and CDR2 from the germline V gene are SGHNT and YYREEE (reference sequence). The CDR3 covers 16 residues. CDR3 protein: CASSSGQGPLTDTQYF. The CDR3 DNA sequence: TGTGCCAGCAGCTCTGGACAGGGACCTCTCACAGATACGCAGTATTTT. The whole variable domain, remainder taken from reference TRBV5-4 and TRBJ2-3, is ETGVTQSPTHLIKTRGQQVTLRCSSQSGHNTVSWYQQALGQGPQFIFQYYREEENGRGNFPPRFSGLQFPNYSSELNVNALELDDSALYLCASSSGQGPLTDTQYFGPGTRLTVL.

The chain couples TRBV11-1 to TRBJ2-7, with 7 bases fitting TRBD2. This CDR3 is built from 18 residues. Germline-derived CDR1 and CDR2 are SGHAT and FQDESV (reference sequence). The ends lost 0 bases at V and 4 bases at J; junction bases unmatched: 15. CDR3 sequence (DNA): TGTGCCAGCAGCTTAGCGGTAGGACAAGCGGGGACCGGGTACGAGCAGTACTTC. The encoded protein is CASSLAVGQAGTGYEQYF.

The chain links TRBV5-1 to TRBJ1-4, with TRBD1 matching over 8 bases. The CDR3 contains 16 residues. The junction had 14 bases not matched to a gene; V was cut back by 6 bases and J by 7 bases. Germline V CDR1 and CDR2: SGHRS, YFSETQ. CDR3 protein: CASTTGTGPRGEKLFF. The CDR3 DNA reads TGCGCCAGCACCACCGGGACAGGTCCCAGGGGTGAAAAACTGTTTTTT.

This clonotype was seen a handful of times. The CDR3 loop reads CASSSPDSLYGYTF. The CDR3, as DNA: TGCGCCAGCAGCTCACCGGACAGCCTCTATGGCTACACCTTC. The chain links TRBV5-1 to TRBJ1-2, with a weak D call TRBD1 (6 bases). Trimming left V 3 bases short and J 4 bases short, with 13 bases between. Germline CDR1 SGHRS, CDR2 YFSETQ. CDR3 size: 14 residues.